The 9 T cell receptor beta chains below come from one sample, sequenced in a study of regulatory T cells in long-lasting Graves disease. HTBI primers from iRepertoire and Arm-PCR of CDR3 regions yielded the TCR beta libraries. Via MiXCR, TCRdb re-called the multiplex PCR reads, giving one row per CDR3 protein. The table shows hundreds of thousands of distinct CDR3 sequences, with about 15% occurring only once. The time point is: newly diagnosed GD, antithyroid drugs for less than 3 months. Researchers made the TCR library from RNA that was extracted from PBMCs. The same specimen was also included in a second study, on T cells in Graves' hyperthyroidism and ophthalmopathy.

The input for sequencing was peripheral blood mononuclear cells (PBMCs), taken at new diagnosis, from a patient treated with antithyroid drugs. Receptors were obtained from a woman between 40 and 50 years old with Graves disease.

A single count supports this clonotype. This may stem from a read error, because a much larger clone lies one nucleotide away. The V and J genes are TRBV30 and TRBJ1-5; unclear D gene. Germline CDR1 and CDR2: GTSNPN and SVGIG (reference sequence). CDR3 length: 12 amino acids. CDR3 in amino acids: CARSGFGVAQHF. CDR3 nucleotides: TGTGCCCGGAGTGGTTTTGGGGTGGCCCAGCATTTT. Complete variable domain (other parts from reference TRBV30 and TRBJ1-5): SQTIHQWPATLVQPVGSPLSLECTVEGTSNPNLYWYRQAAGRGLQLLFYSVGIGQISSEVPQNLSASRPQDRQFILSSKKLLLSDSGFYLCARSGFGVAQHFGDGTRLSIL.

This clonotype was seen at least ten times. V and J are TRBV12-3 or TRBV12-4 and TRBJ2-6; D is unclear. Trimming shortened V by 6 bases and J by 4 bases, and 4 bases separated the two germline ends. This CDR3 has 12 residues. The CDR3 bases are TGTGCCAGCAGGTTGGGGGCCAACGTCCTGACTTTC. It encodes CASRLGANVLTF.

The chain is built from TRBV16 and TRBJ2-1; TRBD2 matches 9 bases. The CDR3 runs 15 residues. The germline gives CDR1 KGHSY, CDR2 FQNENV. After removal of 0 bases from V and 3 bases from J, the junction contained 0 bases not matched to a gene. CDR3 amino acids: CASSQSTSGYNEQFF. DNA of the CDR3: TGTGCCAGCAGCCAATCGACTAGCGGCTACAATGAGCAGTTCTTC.

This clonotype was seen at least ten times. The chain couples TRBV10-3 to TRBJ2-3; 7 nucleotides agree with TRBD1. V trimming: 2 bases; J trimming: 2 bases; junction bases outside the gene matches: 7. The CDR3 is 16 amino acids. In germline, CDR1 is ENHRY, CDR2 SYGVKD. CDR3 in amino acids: CAISEPQGPFTDTQYF. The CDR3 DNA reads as TGTGCCATCAGTGAGCCACAGGGGCCCTTCACAGATACGCAGTATTTT.

The chain's CDR3 is CASSPQGSQETQYF. The CDR3, as DNA: TGTGCCAGCTCACCGCAAGGTTCCCAAGAGACCCAGTACTTC. The chain is built from TRBV18 and TRBJ2-5; D gene ambiguous. This CDR3 contains 14 residues. The V gene's germline CDR1 is KGHSH and CDR2 LQKENI. Trimming took 3 bases from V and 1 from J, leaving 9 bases between them.

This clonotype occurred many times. This chain's CDR3 is CASPRGGASTDTQYF. The CDR3, as DNA: TGTGCCAGCCCCCGAGGGGGGGCTAGCACAGATACGCAGTATTTT. V usage is TRBV27 and J usage is TRBJ2-3; tentative D call: TRBD2 (7 bases). The length of the CDR3 is 15 residues. V was clipped by 8 bases and J by 0 bases, with 15 bases between them. Germline V lookup: CDR1 MNHEY, CDR2 SMNVEV (reference sequence).

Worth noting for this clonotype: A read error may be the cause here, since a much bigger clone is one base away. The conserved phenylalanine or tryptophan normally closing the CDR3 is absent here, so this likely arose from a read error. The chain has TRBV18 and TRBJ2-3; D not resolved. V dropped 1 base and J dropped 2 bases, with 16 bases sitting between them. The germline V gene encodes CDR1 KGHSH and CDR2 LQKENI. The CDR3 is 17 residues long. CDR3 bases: TGTGCCAGCTCACCACTCCTCCGGACGGAAAACACAGATACGCAGTATTTG. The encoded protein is CASSPLLRTENTDTQYL.

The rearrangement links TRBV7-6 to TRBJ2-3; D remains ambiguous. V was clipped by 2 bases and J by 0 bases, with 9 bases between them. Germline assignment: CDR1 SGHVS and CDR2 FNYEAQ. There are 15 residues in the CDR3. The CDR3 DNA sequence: TGTGCCAGCAGCTTAAGACCAATTAGCACAGATACGCAGTATTTT. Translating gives CASSLRPISTDTQYF.

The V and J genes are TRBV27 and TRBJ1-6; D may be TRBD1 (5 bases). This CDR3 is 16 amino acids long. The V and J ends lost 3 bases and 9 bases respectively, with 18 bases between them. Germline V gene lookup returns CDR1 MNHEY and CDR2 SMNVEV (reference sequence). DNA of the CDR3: TGTGCCAGCAGTTTCCTGGGGCAGTCGCGAGGTTCACCCCTCCACTTT. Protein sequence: CASSFLGQSRGSPLHF.